One and the same sample provided the 28 T cell receptor beta chains below, sequenced in a study of response to subunit inactivated influenza vaccine (dated by TCRdb to the late 2010s). Library method: RT-PCR. Sequencing took place on an Illumina HiSeq 2500. The raw public reads went through TCRdb reprocessing: fastp at Q25, MiXCR clone calling, in-frame beta chains kept. Here each entry gathers all rows of one CDR3 protein and keeps the most common genes and DNA. The sample table holds 860,000 or so distinct CDR3 sequences, of which 20% to 25% were seen once. The ten largest clones capture roughly a tenth of the sample. Sequenced material: PBMCs from blood, taken about 5 days after vaccination. The receptors shown here come from a man between 50 and 59 years old who received an inactivated influenza vaccine. Donor details come from another sample of the same person, matched by shared clones.

The chain employs TRBV7-2 and TRBJ1-5; 8 bases match TRBD1. The V segment lost 5 bases and the J segment 3 bases; nucleotides outside the gene matches: 9. Germline assignment: CDR1 SGHTA and CDR2 FQGNSA. CDR3 length equals 16 residues. The CDR3 region is CASSIGPRGLNQPQHF. For the CDR3, the DNA is TGTGCCAGCAGCATCGGGCCCAGGGGGCTCAATCAGCCCCAGCATTTT.

The gene calls are TRBV20-1 and TRBJ2-1, with TRBD2 matching over 15 bases. This CDR3 spans 18 amino acids. In germline, CDR1 is DFQATT, CDR2 SNEGSKA (reference sequence). V trimming: 4 bases; J trimming: 0 bases; junction bases outside the gene matches: 7. This CDR3 reads CSAKGTSGGQPSYNEQFF. The CDR3 DNA reads TGCAGTGCTAAAGGGACTAGCGGGGGGCAACCCTCCTACAATGAGCAGTTCTTC.

In this sample, this clonotype turned up a few times. The chain uses TRBV29-1 and TRBJ2-7, with D possibly matching TRBD2 (5 bases). Trimming took 6 bases from V and 4 from J, leaving 13 bases between them. Germline CDR1 and CDR2: SQVTM and ANQGSEA. The CDR3 totals 12 residues. The CDR3 sequence is CSVTDWAYEQYF. The CDR3 DNA reads as TGCAGCGTAACGGACTGGGCATACGAGCAGTACTTC.

The chain employs TRBV4-1 and TRBJ2-1; 9 bases fit TRBD1. The germline V gene has CDR1 MGHRA and CDR2 YSYEKL. The CDR3 has 17 residues. V shed 1 base, J shed 0 bases, and the junction held 4 bases outside the gene matches. This CDR3 is CASSQGTGAFSYNEQFF. The CDR3, as DNA: TGCGCCAGCAGCCAAGGGACAGGGGCGTTCTCCTACAATGAGCAGTTCTTC.

In its sample, this clonotype was seen once. This chain joins TRBV10-2 and TRBJ1-1; D unclear. CDR1 and CDR2 (germline): WSHSY, SAAADI. This CDR3 has 13 amino acids. Trimming removed 4 bases from V and 5 bases from J, with 11 bases in between. Written as DNA, the CDR3 is TGCGCCAGCAGTGTACGTAGTAGGACTGAAGCTTTCTTT. Translated, it gives CASSVRSRTEAFF.

This clonotype occurred a few times. V and J are TRBV5-1 and TRBJ2-1, with D possibly TRBD1 on 6 matching bases. The CDR3 extends over 14 amino acids. Trimming shortened V by 3 bases and J by 6 bases, and 13 bases separated the two germline ends. Germline V gene lookup returns CDR1 SGHRS and CDR2 YFSETQ. The CDR3 sequence: CASSSVDRINEQFF. In nucleotides, the CDR3 is TGCGCCAGCAGCTCCGTCGACAGGATCAATGAGCAGTTCTTC.

A few counts support this clonotype. This chain links TRBV6-1 with TRBJ2-1, with unresolved D. Per germline, CDR1 MNHNS and CDR2 SASEGT. V was pared by 6 bases and J by 15 bases, with 15 bases between. The CDR3 contains 11 residues. The CDR3 bases are TGTGCCAGCAGCGGACGCCCGGGCCGGTTCTTC. It codes for CASSGRPGRFF.

This chain links TRBV12-3 or TRBV12-4 with TRBJ2-5; TRBD2 matches 9 bases. The CDR3 is made up of 16 amino acids. With 3 bases clipped from V and 1 base from J, the junction kept 6 bases outside the gene matches. CDR3 nucleotides: TGTGCCAGCAGTTTGGATGGTAGCGGGGGCCAAGAGACCCAGTACTTC. This encodes CASSLDGSGGQETQYF.

This chain connects TRBV10-3 to TRBJ2-7; a possible D gene is TRBD1 (7 bases). The CDR3 consists of 14 residues. Germline CDR1 reads ENHRY; CDR2 reads SYGVKD. Between the trimmed V and J ends, which lost 2 bases and 7 bases, there was a span of 15 bases. The chain's CDR3 is CAISEAGGFSEQYF. In DNA, the CDR3 is TGTGCCATCAGTGAGGCAGGGGGGTTTTCGGAGCAGTACTTC.

This clonotype came up many times. The chain uses TRBV12-3 or TRBV12-4 and TRBJ2-5; D might be TRBD1 (5 bases). With 3 bases removed from V and 5 bases from J, the gap between germline ends came to 13 bases. The CDR3 runs 14 residues. The CDR3 region has the DNA TGTGCCAGCAGTTTGGTCATCAGGGCGGAGACCCAGTACTTC. Its translation: CASSLVIRAETQYF.

This clonotype was recorded a few times. The V call is TRBV7-8, the J call TRBJ1-1, with a tentative D call TRBD1 (6 bases). Germline lookup yields CDR1 SGHVS and CDR2 FQNEAQ. CDR3 size: 15 residues. V was cut by 1 base and J by 2 bases, with 11 bases left in between. For the CDR3, the DNA is TGTGCCAGCAGCTTAGAGGGGACACTTAACACTGAAGCTTTCTTT. Translating gives CASSLEGTLNTEAFF.

This clonotype was detected a few times. This chain uses TRBV5-1 with TRBJ2-3, with TRBD2 as a possible D gene (5 bases). Germline V gene sequence: CDR1 SGHRS, CDR2 YFSETQ. Trimming shortened V by 4 bases and J by 1 base, and 16 bases separated the two germline ends. This CDR3 spans 16 amino acids. The CDR3 region is CASSEPRTRGTDTQYF. CDR3 coding DNA: TGCGCCAGCAGCGAACCCCGGACTCGAGGCACAGATACGCAGTATTTT.

This clonotype was recorded many times. The CDR3 DNA reads TGCGCCAGCAGCTTGGATCAGGGGAACACTGAAGCTTTCTTT. It specifies CASSLDQGNTEAFF. The rearrangement joins TRBV5-1 to TRBJ1-1; D may be TRBD1 (5 bases). Germline-derived CDR1 and CDR2 are SGHRS and YFSETQ. V was pared by 0 bases and J by 1 base, with 7 bases between. The CDR3 totals 14 residues.

V usage is TRBV21-1 and J usage is TRBJ2-3; the table's D call TRBD2 went unverified against the DNA. TRBV21-1 is flagged as a pseudogene. The CDR3 contains 18 residues. CDR3 sequence (DNA): TGTGCCAGCAGCAAAGAGGATAGCGGGAGGCAGAGCACAGATACGCAGTATTTT. This gives the protein CASSKEDSGRQSTDTQYF.

This chain connects TRBV10-3 to TRBJ2-5; TRBD2 matches at 8 bases. Trimming cost V 4 bases and J 3 bases; bases outside gene matches: 10. Germline V gene sequence: CDR1 ENHRY, CDR2 SYGVKD. This CDR3 has 16 residues. CDR3 protein: CAISVRRGGREETQYF. CDR3 bases: TGTGCCATCAGTGTCCGTCGGGGGGGGCGCGAAGAGACCCAGTACTTC.

The sample holds a few counts of this clonotype. The genes are TRBV25-1 and TRBJ1-1; no clear D gene. Germline values: CDR1 MGHDK, CDR2 SYGVNS. V was cut by 1 base and J by 1 base, with 7 bases left in between. The CDR3 is 14 amino acids. The CDR3 DNA sequence: TGTGCCAGCAGTGAATCGTGGAGGAACACTGAAGCTTTCTTT. Translated: CASSESWRNTEAFF.

This clonotype was counted only a few times. The chain uses TRBV5-1 and TRBJ2-5, with 7 nucleotides matching TRBD2. The CDR3 runs to 15 residues. CDR1 and CDR2 (germline): SGHRS, YFSETQ. After removal of 1 base from V and 5 bases from J, the junction contained 8 bases not matched to a gene. The DNA of the CDR3 is TGCGCCAGCAGCTTGACCGGGCGGCGGGAGGAGACCCAGTACTTC. This gives the protein CASSLTGRREETQYF.

This clonotype was recorded a few times. This rearrangement joins TRBV7-8 to TRBJ2-7; D possibly corresponds to TRBD2 (6 bases). This CDR3 spans 14 amino acids. Trimming left V 2 bases short and J 5 bases short, with 13 bases between. The germline V gene encodes CDR1 SGHVS and CDR2 FQNEAQ. As DNA, the CDR3 is TGTGCCAGCAGCTTAAGGCGGGAACTCCACGAGCAGTACTTC. Translating gives CASSLRRELHEQYF.

The J gene is TRBJ2-5, the V gene TRBV11-2; possible D gene TRBD1, 6 bases. V was pared by 6 bases and J by 3 bases, with 14 bases between. The CDR3 runs 14 residues. The germline gives CDR1 SGHAT, CDR2 FQNNGV. As DNA, the CDR3 is TGTGCCAGCAGACGCCCCGGGACAAAAGAGACCCAGTACTTC. It encodes CASRRPGTKETQYF.

This clonotype was seen a handful of times. V usage is TRBV12-3 or TRBV12-4 and J usage is TRBJ2-5; 11 bases agree with TRBD2. V trimming: 3 bases; J trimming: 3 bases; junction bases outside the gene matches: 15. The CDR3 totals 19 residues. The CDR3 DNA follows: TGTGCCAGCAGTTTTGGGGTCACTAGCGGGGGTTATCTAAAAGAGACCCAGTACTTC. It codes for CASSFGVTSGGYLKETQYF.

The chain links TRBV12-3 or TRBV12-4 to TRBJ2-3; D is uncertain. V shed 7 bases and J shed 2 bases, with 7 bases lying between them. This CDR3 spans 12 amino acids. CDR3 sequence (DNA): TGTGCCAGCAACATTATCACAGATACGCAGTATTTT. This encodes CASNIITDTQYF.

The CDR3 DNA is TGTGCCAGCAGCCAAGTTCCTTTATTCCGGGACGACTACGAGCAGTACTTC. Translating gives CASSQVPLFRDDYEQYF. The V gene is TRBV14, the J gene TRBJ2-7; possibly TRBD1 or TRBD2 for D (5 bases each). V gave up 1 base and J gave up 3 bases, with 19 bases separating them. CDR1 and CDR2 from the germline V gene are SGHDN and FVKESK. The CDR3 length is 17 residues.

This clonotype was seen a handful of times. V is TRBV6-5 and J is TRBJ1-1, with a possible D match to TRBD1 (6 bases). This CDR3 has 15 residues. The germline CDR1 and CDR2 sequences are MNHEY and SVGAGI. Trimming left V 0 bases short and J 1 base short, with 9 bases between. The CDR3 DNA sequence: TGTGCCAGCAGTTACTCGAACAGGGCGAACACTGAAGCTTTCTTT. Translating gives CASSYSNRANTEAFF.

This clonotype was found a few times. V gene TRBV4-1 combines with J gene TRBJ1-4; no clear D. CDR3 length: 15 amino acids. V lost 4 bases to trimming and J lost 8 bases, with 17 bases between them. The germline CDR1 and CDR2 sequences are MGHRA and YSYEKL. CDR3 amino acids: CASSRTGPGGEKLFF. In DNA, the CDR3 is TGCGCCAGCAGCCGGACCGGCCCCGGCGGGGAAAAACTGTTTTTT.

This clonotype was recorded many times. This chain links TRBV5-1 with TRBJ2-1; D remains unclear. Germline CDR1 reads SGHRS; CDR2 reads YFSETQ. V was trimmed by 1 base and J by 8 bases, leaving 16 bases between them. The CDR3 has 15 amino acids. The CDR3 nucleotides read TGCGCCAGCAGCTTGCTCCTCCGAGAAGTGGATGAGCAGTTCTTC. Translated: CASSLLLREVDEQFF.

The chain recombines TRBV7-8 with TRBJ2-7, with D maybe TRBD1 (6 bases). The CDR3 contains 14 residues. Trimming took 5 bases from V and 0 from J, leaving 11 bases between them. From germline, CDR1 is SGHVS and CDR2 FQNEAQ. CDR3 loop: CASSTRQASYEQYF. The CDR3 DNA follows: TGTGCCAGCAGCACCCGACAGGCCTCCTACGAGCAGTACTTC.

This clonotype has just one count. The chain joins TRBV28 to TRBJ2-1; D not certain. This CDR3 comprises 17 residues. The V and J ends lost 4 bases and 1 base respectively, with 17 bases between them. The germline CDR1 and CDR2 sequences are MDHEN and SYDVKM. The CDR3 bases are TGTGCCAGCAGTTCCATTGTCAGCGCAAGATCCTACAATGAGCAGTTCTTC. This sequence encodes CASSSIVSARSYNEQFF.

The chain joins TRBV6-1 to TRBJ2-1; TRBD2 is a possible D gene (5 bases). The CDR3 sequence is 17 residues long. V dropped 5 bases and J dropped 1 base, with 18 bases sitting between them. Germline V gene lookup returns CDR1 MNHNS and CDR2 SASEGT. CDR3 in amino acids: CASSIRNPGRSYNEQFF. The CDR3 region has the DNA TGTGCCAGCAGTATTAGGAATCCGGGGAGATCCTACAATGAGCAGTTCTTC.